This TCR beta chain was identified in a study of CD8 T cells in cerebrospinal fluid in Alzheimer's disease. Overall study context: CSF T cell clonal expansion was assessed by plate-based nested PCR and droplet-based sequencing.

CDR1 and CDR2 (germline): MRHNA, SNTAGT. The CDR3 is 14 amino acids. TCRdb re-called the 10x single-cell sequencing reads and catalogs CDR3 proteins one per entry, DNA excluded. The sample table includes under 2,000 distinct CDR3 sequences. The rearrangement links TRBV6-4 to TRBJ2-1; the TCRdb call, TRBD1, lacks DNA for checking. The TCR sequence derives from a human donor with mild cognitive impairment. The sequencing sample was made of cerebrospinal fluid. CDR3 sequence reads: CASSDPGHHNEQFF.